This T cell receptor beta chain derives from a study of response to subunit inactivated influenza vaccine. Regarding the study as a whole: The authors proposed limited new T cell recruitment per seasonal influenza vaccination.

About this clonotype: Its antigen is unidentified.

J lost 1 base, V lost 6 bases, and 5 bases had no gene match. Germline values: CDR1 DFQATT, CDR2 SNEGSKA (reference sequence). The CDR3 totals 14 residues. TCRdb used MiXCR to reprocess the RT-PCR reads, holding one entry per CDR3 protein. The sample carries approximately 300,000 distinct CDR3 sequences, about 20% recorded once. The gene calls are TRBV20-1 and TRBJ1-5; 8 bases align to TRBD1. The sequence derives from a man aged 45-69 years who received an inactivated influenza vaccine. The source material was PBMCs from blood, sampled less than 22 months after vaccination. The CDR3 region has the DNA TGCAGTGCACCCAGGGGGCGAAGCAATCAGCCCCAGCATTTT. It codes for CSAPRGRSNQPQHF.